These 5 T cell receptor beta chains originate from one sample sequenced in a study of T cells and Merkel cell carcinoma outcomes. Measured with immunoSEQ multiplex PCR; TCRdb has only the in-frame clones, and not every one. The repertoire holds roughly 15,000 clones, with 81% as singletons. Sequencing was done on a sample of tumor tissue from Merkel cell carcinoma. Receptors were obtained from a human donor with Merkel cell carcinoma.

V usage is TRBV6-5 and J usage is TRBJ1-3; the D is unclear. The CDR3 covers 16 residues. The V end lost 0 bases, the J end lost 4 bases, and 13 bases lay between the germline ends. Germline-derived CDR1 and CDR2 are MNHEY and SVGAGI. DNA for the CDR3: TGTGCCAGCAGTTACTCGGAGGCCTCGGGGGGAAACACCATATATTTT. As protein: CASSYSEASGGNTIYF.

This clone was recorded once. It may be a read error: a sequence one base away is much more abundant. Lacking the conserved final phenylalanine or tryptophan, this CDR3 likely reflects a read error. This chain joins TRBV7-8 and TRBJ1-3; D gene unclear. Trimming cost V 1 base and J 2 bases, with 9 bases left between them. This CDR3 spans 15 amino acids. CDR1 SGHVS and CDR2 FQNEAQ come from the germline V gene. CDR3 loop: CASSLGGLPGNTIYV. In DNA, the CDR3 is TGTGCCAGCAGCTTAGGCGGGTTGCCTGGAAACACCATATATGTT.

V is TRBV11-2 and J is TRBJ1-4; D gene ambiguous. The CDR3 has 13 amino acids. V was trimmed by 1 base and J by 6 bases, leaving 6 bases between them. Germline V gene lookup returns CDR1 SGHAT and CDR2 FQNNGV. CDR3 DNA sequence: TGTGCCAGCAGCTTAGCGGTCTATGAAAAACTGTTTTTT. It encodes CASSLAVYEKLFF.

This sequence joins TRBV5-4 and TRBJ1-1; D gene ambiguous. The CDR3 is 13 residues long. CDR1 and CDR2 from the germline V gene are SGHNT and YYREEE (reference sequence). V lost 4 bases, J lost 0 bases, and 7 bases lay in between. The DNA of the CDR3 is TGTGCCAGCAGCCCGGAACTGAACACTGAAGCTTTCTTT. Protein sequence: CASSPELNTEAFF.

This sequence joins TRBV11-2 and TRBJ2-7; TRBD1 is a possible D gene (5 bases). The CDR3 extends over 13 amino acids. Germline lookup yields CDR1 SGHAT and CDR2 FQNNGV. V lost 0 bases and J lost 8, with 11 bases in between. CDR3 sequence reads: CASSLELWGKQYF. Written as DNA, the CDR3 is TGTGCCAGCAGCTTAGAGCTTTGGGGCAAGCAGTACTTC. Looking up the rest from reference TRBV11-2 and TRBJ2-7 gives the full variable domain: EAGVAQSPRYKIIEKRQSVAFWCNPISGHATLYWYQQILGQGPKLLIQFQNNGVVDDSQLPKDRFSAERLKGVDSTLKIQPAKLEDSAVYLCASSLELWGKQYFGPGTRLTVT.